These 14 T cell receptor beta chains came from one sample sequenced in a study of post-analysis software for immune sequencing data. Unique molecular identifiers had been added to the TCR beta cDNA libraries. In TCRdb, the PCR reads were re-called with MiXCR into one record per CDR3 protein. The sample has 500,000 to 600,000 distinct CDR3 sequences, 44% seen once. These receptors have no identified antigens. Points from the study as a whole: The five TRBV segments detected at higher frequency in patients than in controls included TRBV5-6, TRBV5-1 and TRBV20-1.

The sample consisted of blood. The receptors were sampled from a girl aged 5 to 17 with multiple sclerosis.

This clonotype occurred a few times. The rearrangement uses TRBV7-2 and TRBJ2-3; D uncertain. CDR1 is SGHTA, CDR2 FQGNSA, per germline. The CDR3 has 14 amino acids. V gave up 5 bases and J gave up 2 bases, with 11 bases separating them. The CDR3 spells CASSPQWITDTQYF. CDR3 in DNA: TGTGCCAGCAGCCCTCAGTGGATCACAGATACGCAGTATTTT.

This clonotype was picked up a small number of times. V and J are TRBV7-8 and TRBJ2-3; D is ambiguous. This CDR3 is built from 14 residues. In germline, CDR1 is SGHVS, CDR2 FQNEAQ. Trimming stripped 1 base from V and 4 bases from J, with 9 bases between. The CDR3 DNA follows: TGTGCCAGCAGCTTAGATCTGGGCCCAGATACGCAGTATTTT. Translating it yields CASSLDLGPDTQYF.

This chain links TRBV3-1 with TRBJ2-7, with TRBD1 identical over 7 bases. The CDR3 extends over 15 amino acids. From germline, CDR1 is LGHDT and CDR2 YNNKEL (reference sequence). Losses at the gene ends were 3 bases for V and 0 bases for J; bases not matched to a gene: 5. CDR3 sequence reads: CASSQGQLSSYEQYF. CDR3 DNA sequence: TGTGCCAGCAGCCAGGGACAGCTTAGCTCCTACGAGCAGTACTTC.

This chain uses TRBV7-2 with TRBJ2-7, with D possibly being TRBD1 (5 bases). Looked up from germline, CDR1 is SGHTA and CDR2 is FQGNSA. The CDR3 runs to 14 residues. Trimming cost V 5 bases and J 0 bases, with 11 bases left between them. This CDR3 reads CASSPQGHSYEQYF. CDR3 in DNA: TGTGCCAGCAGCCCTCAAGGACACTCCTACGAGCAGTACTTC.

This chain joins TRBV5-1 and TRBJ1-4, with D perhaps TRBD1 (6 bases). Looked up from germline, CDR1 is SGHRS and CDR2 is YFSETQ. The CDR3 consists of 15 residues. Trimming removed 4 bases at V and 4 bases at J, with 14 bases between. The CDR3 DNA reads TGCGCCAGCAGCCAACAGGGTTCCCTTAATGAAAAACTGTTTTTT. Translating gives CASSQQGSLNEKLFF.

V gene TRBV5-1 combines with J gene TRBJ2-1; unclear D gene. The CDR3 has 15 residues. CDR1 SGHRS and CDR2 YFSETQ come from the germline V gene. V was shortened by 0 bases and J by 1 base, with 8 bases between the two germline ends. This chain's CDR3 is CASSLVAESYNEQFF. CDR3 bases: TGCGCCAGCAGCTTGGTGGCAGAGTCCTACAATGAGCAGTTCTTC.

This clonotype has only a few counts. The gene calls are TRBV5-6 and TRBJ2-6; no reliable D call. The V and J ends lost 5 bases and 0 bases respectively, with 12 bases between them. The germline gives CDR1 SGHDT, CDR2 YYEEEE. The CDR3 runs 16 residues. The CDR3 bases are TGTGCCAGCAGGGGGATTAGGGACTCTGGGGCCAACGTCCTGACTTTC. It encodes CASRGIRDSGANVLTF.

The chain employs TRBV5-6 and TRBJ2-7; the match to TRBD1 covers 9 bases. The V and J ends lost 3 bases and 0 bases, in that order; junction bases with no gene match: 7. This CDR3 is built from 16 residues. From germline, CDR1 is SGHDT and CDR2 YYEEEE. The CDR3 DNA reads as TGTGCCAGCAGCTACCCCGGGACAGGGTCCTCCTACGAGCAGTACTTC. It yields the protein CASSYPGTGSSYEQYF.

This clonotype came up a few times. The DNA for the CDR3 is TGTGCCAGCAGTGGAGGACTAGCGGGAGGCGCCTACAATGAGCAGTTCTTC. This codes for CASSGGLAGGAYNEQFF. The rearrangement links TRBV12-3 or TRBV12-4 to TRBJ2-1; 14 positions agree with TRBD2. The CDR3 totals 17 residues. The ends lost 5 bases at V and 2 bases at J; junction bases unmatched: 5.

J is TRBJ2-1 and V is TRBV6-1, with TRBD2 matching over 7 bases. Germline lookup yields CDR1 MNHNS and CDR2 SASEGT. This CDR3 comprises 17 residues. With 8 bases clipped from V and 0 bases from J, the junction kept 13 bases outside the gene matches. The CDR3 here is CASQLSGSHSSYNEQFF. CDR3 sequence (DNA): TGTGCCAGCCAACTTAGCGGGTCCCACAGCTCCTACAATGAGCAGTTCTTC.

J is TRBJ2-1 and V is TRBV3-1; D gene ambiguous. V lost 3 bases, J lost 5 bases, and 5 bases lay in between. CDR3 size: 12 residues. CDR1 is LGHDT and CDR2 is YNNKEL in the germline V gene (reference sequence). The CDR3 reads CASSQRHNEQFF. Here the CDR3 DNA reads TGTGCCAGCAGCCAGCGCCACAATGAGCAGTTCTTC.

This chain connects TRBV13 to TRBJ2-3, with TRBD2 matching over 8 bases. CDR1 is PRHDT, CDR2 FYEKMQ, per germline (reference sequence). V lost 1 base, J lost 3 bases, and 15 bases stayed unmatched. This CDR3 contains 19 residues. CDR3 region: CASSLASQLAGSRTDTQYF. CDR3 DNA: TGTGCCAGCAGCTTAGCCTCCCAATTAGCGGGATCGAGGACAGATACGCAGTATTTT. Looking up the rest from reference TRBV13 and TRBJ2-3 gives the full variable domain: AAGVIQSPRHLIKEKRETATLKCYPIPRHDTVYWYQQGPGQDPQFLISFYEKMQSDKGSIPDRFSAQQFSDYHSELNMSSLELGDSALYFCASSLASQLAGSRTDTQYFGPGTRLTVL.

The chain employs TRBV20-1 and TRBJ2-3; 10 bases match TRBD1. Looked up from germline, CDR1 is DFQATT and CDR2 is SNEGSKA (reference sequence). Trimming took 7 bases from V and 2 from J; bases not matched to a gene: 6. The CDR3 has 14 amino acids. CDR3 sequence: CSVGTGDLTDTQYF. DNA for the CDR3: TGCAGTGTTGGGACAGGGGACCTCACAGATACGCAGTATTTT.

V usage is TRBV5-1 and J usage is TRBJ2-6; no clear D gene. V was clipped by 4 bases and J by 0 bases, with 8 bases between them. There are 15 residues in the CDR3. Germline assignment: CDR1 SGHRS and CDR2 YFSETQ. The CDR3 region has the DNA TGCGCCAGCAGCCCGCAATTCTCTGGGGCCAACGTCCTGACTTTC. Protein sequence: CASSPQFSGANVLTF. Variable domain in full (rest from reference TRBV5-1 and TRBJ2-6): KAGVTQTPRYLIKTRGQQVTLSCSPISGHRSVSWYQQTPGQGLQFLFEYFSETQRNKGNFPGRFSGRQFSNSRSEMNVSTLELGDSALYLCASSPQFSGANVLTFGAGSRLTVL.